This T cell receptor beta chain comes out of a study of PD-L1 blockade in urothelial cancer (dated by TCRdb to 2015 to 2018). Background on the whole study: All patients started therapy around 2014 and received atezolizumab 1,200 mg intravenously every 3 weeks. About 90% of the roughly 30 patients were identified as males with urothelial cancer of bladder origin, and a prior smoking history was reported by 18 of 29 patients. An ECOG performance status of 0 or 1 was recorded for the patients, and 0 to 3 prior chemotherapy regimens had been received by the patients. Blood samples were analyzed at 3 weeks after treatment start (second dose) and at 6 weeks after treatment start. Blood samples gave a median of approximately 150,000 T cells and 80,000 or so unique TCRs, with a median clonality of roughly 0.08. The study, an exploratory multi-omic analysis, examined somatic, immune and clinical correlates of response to PD-L1 blockade with atezolizumab in urothelial cancer. TCR sequencing covered pretreatment tumor samples and matched, serially collected peripheral blood taken before and after atezolizumab treatment. Durable clinical benefit was defined as progression-free survival longer than 6 months, and TCR features were also tested against progression-free and overall survival. In the same patients, pretreatment tumors underwent whole exome sequencing and RNA sequencing in addition to TCR sequencing. Durable clinical benefit was achieved by nine patients but not by the remaining 20. Pretreatment blood TCR-seq was available for nearly 30 patients, at least one posttreatment blood collection was obtained for 25 or so patients, and tumor TCR-seq was available for 25 or so patients.

General findings and caveats noted by the study authors: Improved progression-free and overall survival was found to be associated with pretreatment peripheral blood TCR clonality below the median. Patients with durable benefit showed greater expansion of tumor-associated TCR clones in peripheral blood 3 weeks after starting treatment (n ≈ 21, p = 0.022). Because of the small sample size (n ≈ 31) and the many exploratory analyses performed, the results are intended to be regarded as hypothesis-generating.

As encoded in the germline V gene, CDR1 is MDHEN while CDR2 is SYDVKM. The cysteine opens and the phenylalanine closes a CDR3 of 15 amino acids. Only the CDR3 DNA is retained, 45 bases long and in frame from the first base. Unmatched junction bases come to 13, with V trimmed by 7 bases and J by 5 bases. In light of the paper, this sample's time point label describes: pretreatment peripheral blood. The cohort comprised nearly 30 patients with locally advanced or metastatic urothelial carcinoma treated at Memorial Sloan Kettering on a trial protocol. Peripheral blood mononuclear cells were collected pretreatment and during treatment, with between 1 and 8 total time points per patient. The Qiagen DNeasy Blood extraction kit was used to purify genomic DNA from total PBMCs and tumor samples. PBMCs were collected pretreatment and during treatment, and were isolated and stored as previously described. Synthetic TCR analog templates were spiked into each PCR so that absolute template abundance could be estimated from read counts. Using the immunoSEQ assay, TCRbeta CDR3 regions were amplified from genomic DNA with bias-controlled V and J gene primers. Sequencing of rearranged TCRbeta segments was performed at approximately 20X coverage. The source study handled its data this way. Sequencing errors were corrected by clustering and CDR3s were annotated against IMGT to assign V, D and J genes. Out-of-frame and stop-codon sequences were excluded, and only productive TCRbeta rearrangements were used in downstream analyses. Clonality was calculated as one minus the Shannon entropy normalized by the log of the number of unique productive sequences. Clones differing between time points or between blood and tumor were identified using Fisher's exact test with Benjamini-Hochberg correction, with an adjusted p below 0.01 applied as the threshold. Imported from immuneACCESS, the table was reduced by TCRdb to in-frame sequences with V and J called. These copies leave out some clones; in studies compared against another copy, an unresolved V gene accounts for under half, and the cause of the remainder is not known. D and trimming were read from the DNA, whereas the V and J calls and clone size are those reported in that table. A total of 50,000 or so clones appear in this sample, about 88% of them only once. The ten top clones hold about 3.2% of the sample.

Turning to this clone: It lacks a known antigen. Per-base quality was not reported, and no clone a single base away is much larger than it.

This chain is built from TRBV28 and TRBJ2-5; TRBD1 aligns with 7 central bases. Sequencing was performed on PBMCs, taken around atezolizumab (anti-PD-L1) treatment. This TCR was recovered from a man between 65 and 80 years old with urothelial cancer. The sequence in DNA is TGTGCCAGCAAGGCCAGGGGGTCTCAGGGGGAGACCCAGTACTTC. This gives the protein CASKARGSQGETQYF. Extended through the reference TRBV28 and TRBJ2-5 proteins, this CDR3 yields the full variable domain: DVKVTQSSRYLVKRTGEKVFLECVQDMDHENMFWYRQDPGLGLRLIYFSYDVKMKEKGDIPEGYSVSREKKERFSLILESASTNQTSMYLCASKARGSQGETQYFGPGTRLLVL.